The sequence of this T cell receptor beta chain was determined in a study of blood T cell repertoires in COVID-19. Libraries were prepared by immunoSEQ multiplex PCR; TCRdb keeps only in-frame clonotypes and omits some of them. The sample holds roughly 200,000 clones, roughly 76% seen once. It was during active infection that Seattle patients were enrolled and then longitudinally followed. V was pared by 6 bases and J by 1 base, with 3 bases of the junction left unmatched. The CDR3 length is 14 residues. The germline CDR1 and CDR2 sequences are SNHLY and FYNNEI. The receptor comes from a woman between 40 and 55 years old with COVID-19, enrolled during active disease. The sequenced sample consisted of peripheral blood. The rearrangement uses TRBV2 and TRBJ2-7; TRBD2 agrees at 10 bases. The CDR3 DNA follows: TGTGCCAGCAGGGCTAGCGGGGGATCCTACGAGCAGTACTTC. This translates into CASRASGGSYEQYF.